The rows below give T cell receptor beta chains drawn from one sample of a study of blood T cells in healthy people across ages. A single record per CDR3 protein comes from TCRdb applying MiXCR to the 5' RACE reads. The sample shows about 970,000 distinct CDR3 sequences, approximately 50% of them seen only once. The material sequenced was blood. These receptors were taken from a woman in her fifties or sixties in good health. Both conserved end residues are part of each CDR3.

TRBV30	TRBJ2-5	CAWRKTGAPETQYF
TRBV4-3	TRBJ2-3	CASSQVGRSRHDTQYF
TRBV12-3/TRBV12-4	TRBJ2-1	CAASLGPYNEQFF
TRBV7-2	TRBJ2-7	CASSAGQGALMGAQYF
TRBV4-3	TRBJ2-1	CASSQDQANYNEQFF
TRBV5-1	TRBJ2-5	CASSFSRAGQETQYF
TRBV14	TRBJ2-3	CASSQEGLGGTDTQYF
TRBV29-1	TRBJ2-3	CSVPGQGTDTQYF
TRBV29-1	TRBJ2-5	CSVVTQLEETQYF
TRBV15	TRBJ2-5	CATSTQDYQETQYF
TRBV6-5	TRBJ2-7	CASRRGQGANEQYF
TRBV27	TRBJ2-1	CANIKRDRTSGMGEQFF
TRBV11-3	TRBJ2-1	CASSCGGTVVNEQFF
TRBV30	TRBJ1-2	CAWRAGNGYTF
TRBV27	TRBJ1-1	CASRPNTGTDTEAFF
TRBV14	TRBJ1-1	CASSQDRPTSEAFF
TRBV7-2	TRBJ1-3	CASSADRQRNTIYF
TRBV2	TRBJ2-7	CASSPTLAYEQYF
TRBV28	TRBJ2-5	CASRSTWEQYF
TRBV28	TRBJ2-1	CASSPPLPGQGGPSSYNEQFF
TRBV3-1	TRBJ2-5	CACSPEEETQYF
TRBV7-9	TRBJ2-7	CASSPPADSYEQYF
TRBV6-5	TRBJ2-1	CASRAWTSGSEDEQFF
TRBV5-1	TRBJ2-6	CASRMDRPTAAHSGANVLTF
TRBV4-1	TRBJ1-4	CASSQDGGATNEKLFF
TRBV20-1	TRBJ2-5	CSAKTPRLGGRVEETQYF
TRBV10-3	TRBJ2-7	CAISYDRDEQYF
TRBV11-2	TRBJ2-1	CASSPRTSGRRDSSYNEQFF
TRBV6-5	TRBJ2-3	CASRLLAGASDTQYF
TRBV3-1	TRBJ1-2	CASSQDLTGAGGYTF
TRBV13	TRBJ1-2	CASSLWDREHYGYTF
TRBV5-5	TRBJ2-7	CASSDTGTLYEQYF
TRBV7-2	TRBJ2-3	CASSLVGAGVTDTQYF
TRBV20-1	TRBJ2-1	CSATDKYNEQFF
TRBV11-1	TRBJ1-4	CASSFGPQSRLFF
TRBV18	TRBJ2-5	CASSRSSETQYF
TRBV2	TRBJ2-7	CASQREGEQYF
TRBV7-2	TRBJ2-5	CASRGETGQETQYF
TRBV7-8	TRBJ2-2	CASVKDRGAGELFF
TRBV12-3/TRBV12-4	TRBJ2-7	CASRRTSGNYEQYF
TRBV5-1	TRBJ1-4	CASSPGRTNEKLFF
TRBV29-1	TRBJ2-1	CSVIRPGPFEQFF
TRBV20-1	TRBJ2-5	CSAPNPAGDKQETQYF
TRBV10-3	TRBJ1-2	CAISEYSRYTF
TRBV9	TRBJ2-1	CASSVAGAYNEQFF
TRBV18	TRBJ2-7	CASSPPGLGPYEQYF
TRBV27	TRBJ1-3	CASSPSTGEVGNTIYF
TRBV5-6	TRBJ2-7	CASSFGLDSYEQYF
TRBV29-1	TRBJ2-1	CSVGSSGYNEQFF
TRBV7-9	TRBJ1-2	CASSSHQGGGYTF
TRBV27	TRBJ2-3	CASSQTSGRIGSTDTQYF
TRBV10-3	TRBJ2-3	CAISGERITDTQYF
TRBV10-2	TRBJ1-5	CASSAEGGSNQPQHF
TRBV29-1	TRBJ2-1	CSFSTHEQFF
TRBV20-1	TRBJ2-1	CSAGGIRSYNEQFF
TRBV5-1	TRBJ2-1	CASSYDTGSYNEQFF
TRBV11-2	TRBJ2-4	CASSAVQGKNIQYF
TRBV3-1	TRBJ1-2	CASSNRGHNGYTF
TRBV3-1	TRBJ1-1	CASSYDMRVGQAFF
TRBV6-2/TRBV6-3	TRBJ2-3	CASGTGFWQYF